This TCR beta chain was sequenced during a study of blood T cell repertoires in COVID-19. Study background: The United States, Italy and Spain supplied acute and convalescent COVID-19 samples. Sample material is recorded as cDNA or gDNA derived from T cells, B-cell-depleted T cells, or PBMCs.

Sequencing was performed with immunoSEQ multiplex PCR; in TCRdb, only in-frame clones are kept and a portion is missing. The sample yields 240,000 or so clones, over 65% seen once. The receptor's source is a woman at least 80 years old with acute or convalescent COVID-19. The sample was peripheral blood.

The CDR3 region has the DNA TGCGCCAGCAGCCCCCGACAGGGGACTGGAAACACCATATATTTT. Translation: CASSPRQGTGNTIYF. The chain carries TRBV5-1 and TRBJ1-3; 8 bases map to TRBD1. There are 15 residues in the CDR3. Germline assignment: CDR1 SGHRS and CDR2 YFSETQ. Losses at the gene ends were 4 bases for V and 2 bases for J; bases not matched to a gene: 5. Supplemented by reference TRBV5-1 and TRBJ1-3, the full variable domain reads KAGVTQTPRYLIKTRGQQVTLSCSPISGHRSVSWYQQTPGQGLQFLFEYFSETQRNKGNFPGRFSGRQFSNSRSEMNVSTLELGDSALYLCASSPRQGTGNTIYFGEGSWLTVV.